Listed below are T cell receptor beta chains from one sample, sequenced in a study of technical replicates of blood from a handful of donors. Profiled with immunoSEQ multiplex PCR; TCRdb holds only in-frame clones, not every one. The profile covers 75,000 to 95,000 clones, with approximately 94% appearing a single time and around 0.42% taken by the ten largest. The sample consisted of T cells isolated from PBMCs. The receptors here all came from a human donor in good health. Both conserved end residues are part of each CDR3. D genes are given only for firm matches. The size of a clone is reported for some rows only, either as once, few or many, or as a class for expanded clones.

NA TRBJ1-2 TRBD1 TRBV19 TGTGCCAGCCGAGTCGACAGGGTCAGCGGCTACACCTTC CASRVDRVSGYTF
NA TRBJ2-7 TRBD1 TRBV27 TGTGCCAGCAGTCACGGACAGGGGGCGTACGAGCAGTACTTC CASSHGQGAYEQYF
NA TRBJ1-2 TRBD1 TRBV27 TGTGCCAGCAGTTTCTCGGGGACAGGCCGCTATGGCTACACCTTC CASSFSGTGRYGYTF
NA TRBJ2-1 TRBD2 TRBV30 TGTGCCGGTACTAGCGGGAGGGCCGTCATTGAGCAGTTCTTC CAGTSGRAVIEQFF
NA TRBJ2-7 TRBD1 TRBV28 TGTGCCAGCAGTTTATCGGACAGGGTTACCTACGAGCAGTACTTC CASSLSDRVTYEQYF
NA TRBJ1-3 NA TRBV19 TGTGCCAGTAGTATTTCCGTCTCCTCTGGAAACACCATATATTTT CASSISVSSGNTIYF
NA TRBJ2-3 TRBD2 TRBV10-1 TGCGCCAGCAGTGAGACTAGCGGGAGGACAGATACGCAGTATTTT CASSETSGRTDTQYF
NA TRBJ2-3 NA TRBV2 TGTGCCAGCAGAGTTGGGCCAGATACGCAGTATTTT CASRVGPDTQYF
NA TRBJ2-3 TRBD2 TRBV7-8 TGTGCCAGCAGCTTAGGGCTGGGACTAGCGAGGGATACGCAGTATTTT CASSLGLGLARDTQYF
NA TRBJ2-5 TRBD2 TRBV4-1 TGCGCCAGCAGCCAAGTCGGCACTAGCGGGAGAGAGACCCAGTACTTC CASSQVGTSGRETQYF
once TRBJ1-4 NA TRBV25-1 TGTGCCAGCAGTCTCGTGACAGGAGCTAATGAAAAACTGTTTTTT CASSLVTGANEKLFF
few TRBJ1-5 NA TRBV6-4 TGTGCCAGCAGTGCGGACATCAATCAGCCCCAGCATTTT CASSADINQPQHF
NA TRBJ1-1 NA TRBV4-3 TGCGCCAGCAGCCAAGTCTTGTTTCTTAGGAACACTGAAGCTTTCTTT CASSQVLFLRNTEAFF
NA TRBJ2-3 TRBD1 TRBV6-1 TGTGCCAGCAGAAACAGGGGCGAAGATACGCAGTATTTT CASRNRGEDTQYF
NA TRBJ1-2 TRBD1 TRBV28 TGTGCCAGCAGTCTAGGGACAGTTAACTATGGCTACACCTTC CASSLGTVNYGYTF
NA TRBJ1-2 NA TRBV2 TGTGCCAGCACACAAACGGCGGATCCGATTAGGACCTTC CASTQTADPIRTF
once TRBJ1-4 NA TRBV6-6 TGTGCCAGCAGTTACTCGATAGGAGGGAAACTGTTTTTT CASSYSIGGKLFF
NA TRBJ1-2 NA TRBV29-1 TGCAGGGTCGTAGGATTGCAGGACTATGGCTACACCTTC CRVVGLQDYGYTF
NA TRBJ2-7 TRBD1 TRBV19 TGTGCCAGTAGTTACGGGACAGGGCGCTACGAGCAGTACTTC CASSYGTGRYEQYF
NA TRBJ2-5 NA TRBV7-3 TGTGCCAGCAGCCTCTTGGGAGGGACCCAGTACTTC CASSLLGGTQYF
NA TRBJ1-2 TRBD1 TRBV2 TGTGCCAGCAGTGGAGGGACAGGGTTCTATGGCTACACCTTC CASSGGTGFYGYTF
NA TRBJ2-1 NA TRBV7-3 TGTGCCAGCAGCTTGGGGACACGAAATTTTGCGAATGAGCAGTTCTTC CASSLGTRNFANEQFF
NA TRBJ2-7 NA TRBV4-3 TGCGCCAGCAGTCTCTTACAGGTGTCCTACGAGCAGTACTTC CASSLLQVSYEQYF
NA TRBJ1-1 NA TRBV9 TGTGCCAGCAGCGTAACCGGGGGAGAAGCTTTCTTT CASSVTGGEAFF
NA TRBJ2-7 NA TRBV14 TGTGCCAGCAGCCAAGCTAATATCCACGAGCAGTACTTC CASSQANIHEQYF
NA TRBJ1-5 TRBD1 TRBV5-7 TGTGCCAGCAGCTACTCGCAGGGGGCTAGCAATCAGCCCCAGCATTTT CASSYSQGASNQPQHF
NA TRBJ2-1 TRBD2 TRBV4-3 TGCGCCAGCAGCCATGGACTAGCGGGAGGGCCTTTCTTC CASSHGLAGGPFF
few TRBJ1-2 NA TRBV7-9 TGTGCCAGCAGCCAGGGGAAAAATGGCTACACCTTC CASSQGKNGYTF
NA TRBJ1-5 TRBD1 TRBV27 TGTGCCAGCAGTTACAGGGGGTTGGTGGGACAGCCCCAGCATTTT CASSYRGLVGQPQHF
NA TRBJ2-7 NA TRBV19 TGTGCCAGTAGTAAGTTCCTCGAGGGATCCTACGAGCAGTACTTC CASSKFLEGSYEQYF
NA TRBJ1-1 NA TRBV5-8 TGTGCCAGCAGCCCCGGGGAATTCAGCACTGAAGCTTTCTTT CASSPGEFSTEAFF
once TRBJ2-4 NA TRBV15 TGTGCCACCAGCAGAGATTTGGCGGAGAAAAACATTCAGTACTTC CATSRDLAEKNIQYF
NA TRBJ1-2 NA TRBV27 TGTGCCAGCAGTCCAGACACCTACTATGGCTACACCTTC CASSPDTYYGYTF
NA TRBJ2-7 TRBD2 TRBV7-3 TGTGCCAGCAGCTTAAACCCGATTCCGGGAGGGAGCTCCTACGAGCAGTACTTC CASSLNPIPGGSSYEQYF
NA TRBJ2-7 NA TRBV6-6 TGTGCCAGCAGTTACTCGAGGGCCATTCCATCCTACGAGCAGTACTTC CASSYSRAIPSYEQYF
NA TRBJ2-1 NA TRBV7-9 TGTGCCAGCAGCCACCTGAGCGGGCCCTACAATGAGCAGTTCTTC CASSHLSGPYNEQFF
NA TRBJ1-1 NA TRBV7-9 TGTGCCAGCAGCTTAGTTGGGAACAGGGAGGGGACTGAAGCTTTCTTT CASSLVGNREGTEAFF
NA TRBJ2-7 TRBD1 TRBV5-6 TGTGCCAGCAGTTCTACAGGGGGCCCTAGCTCCTACGAGCAGTACTTC CASSSTGGPSSYEQYF
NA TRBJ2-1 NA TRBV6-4 TGTGCCAGCAGTTCCGACAGGAGCTCCTACAATGAGCAGTTCTTC CASSSDRSSYNEQFF
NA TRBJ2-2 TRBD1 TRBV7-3 TGTGCCAGCAGTCTAACGTCGACAGGGACCGGGGAGCTGTTTTTT CASSLTSTGTGELFF
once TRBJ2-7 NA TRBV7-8 TGTGCCAGCAGCTTACCGCGGGTTTGGGGGGGCGCTGACTACGAGCAGTACTTC CASSLPRVWGGADYEQYF
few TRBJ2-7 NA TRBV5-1 TGCGCCAACGTAGTCTCCTACGAGCAGTACTTC CANVVSYEQYF
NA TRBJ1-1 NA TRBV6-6 TGTGCCAGCATGGACTGGCCTCAGAACACTGAAGCTTTCTTT CASMDWPQNTEAFF
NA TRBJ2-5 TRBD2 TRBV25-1 TGTGCCAGCAGTGATACGGGACTAGCGGGAGAAGAGACCCAGTACTTC CASSDTGLAGEETQYF
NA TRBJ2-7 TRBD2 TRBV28 TGTGCCAGCACTGCGGGGGACTACGAGCAGTACTTC CASTAGDYEQYF